This T cell receptor beta chain is from a study of long-term antiretroviral therapy in people with HIV. Study observations and caveats: Dominance of pre-ART expanded clones persisted, fluctuating and often declining after ART.

The immunoSEQ assay was v3.0, run at survey level. Clones were sequenced by immunoSEQ multiplex PCR, and TCRdb holds only the in-frame ones, with some missing. Of around 25,000 clones in the sample, roughly 80% were seen once. The CDR3 spans 15 residues. V gave up 7 bases and J gave up 3 bases, with 15 bases separating them. Germline V gene sequence: CDR1 MGHRA, CDR2 YSYEKL. This clone has only one observation. The antigen remains unidentified. The source was unsorted PBMCs, collected 1.1 years before starting antiretroviral therapy. The TCR comes from a woman under 40 with HIV. The chain carries TRBV4-1 and TRBJ1-4; D is perhaps TRBD1 (6 bases). Written as DNA, the CDR3 is TGCGCCAGCAAAATCATGGGGGCTCCTAATGAAAAACTGTTTTTT. Translated, it gives CASKIMGAPNEKLFF.